This T cell receptor beta chain stems from a study of blood T cells in healthy people across ages (dated by TCRdb to about 2015). For the wider study: In model experiments, roughly one uniquely barcoded TCR beta cDNA molecule per two T cells was captured by template switching. Age-related changes in TCR beta repertoire diversity were measured in the study by deep sequencing normalized with unique cDNA molecular identifiers. The donors were split into four age groups: young (average about 15 years), middle-aged (over 35), aged (approximately 59) and long-lived (approximately 80). Donors of different ages were randomly distributed across sequencing lanes to avoid experimental bias. For two donors (one aged 18 to 30 and one aged 80 or older), the study analyzed two additional independent replicas of 1 million unique cDNA reads from the same blood draw.

The table lists this clonotype with a few counts. The antigen this receptor binds is unknown. It has no much larger one-base neighbor in the sample; base qualities were not kept. Results the study describes overall, beyond this receptor: Estimates of total diversity from one million sequenced T cells were regarded as lower bounds and underestimates. Donor CMV infection status was unknown, potentially confounding age-related changes in expanded clonotypes. As age increased, observed TCR beta diversity per million T cells dropped in a roughly linear way, and a significant reduction was already evident by age 40. Observed TCR beta diversity correlated strongly with the percentage of naive T cells measured by flow cytometry. Compared with the aged group, the long-lived group had more naive CD4+ T cells, fewer expanded clones and increased TCR diversity, suggesting age selection. Conclusive comparison of naive and antigen-experienced compartments was prevented by the profiling of bulk unsorted PBMCs.

The germline ends are 12 bases apart after V is trimmed by 7 bases and J by 4 bases. The CDR3, cysteine through phenylalanine, is 13 amino acids long. Just the 39-base CDR3 DNA is kept, in frame starting at base 1. Donors were about 36 systemically healthy Caucasian individuals from Russia aged about 6 to 100 years. Each donor gave 8 to 10 milliliters of peripheral blood, drawn into EDTA-treated Vacutainer tubes. Ficoll-Paque density-gradient centrifugation was used to isolate PBMCs, with at least 6.5 million per sample. Total RNA was extracted from PBMCs with Trizol reagent, with at least 6 micrograms obtained per sample. Naive CD45RAhigh/CD27high T cell percentages were measured by flow cytometry on a PBMC aliquot from every donor. To prepare the library, 5' RACE was applied. Reads for this sample came from an Illumina HiSeq 2500. A second PCR of roughly 7 to 12 cycles was run with a J-beta primer mix and a sample-barcoded 5' primer. Each TCR beta cDNA molecule received a unique molecular identifier from a template-switch 5' adaptor carrying 12 random nucleotides. Each sample yielded at least 3 million CDR3-containing paired-end reads. First-strand cDNA was synthesized from all RNA with the Mint cDNA synthesis kit, primed by a TRBC-specific oligonucleotide. Following uracil-DNA glycosylase treatment, a first 18-cycle PCR with universal primers M1SS and BC2_uni_R was performed on all cDNA. The study's own analysis went as follows. For normalization, 1 million high-quality reads, each with a distinct molecular identifier, were randomly selected from each sample. Instead of being binned into consensus sequences, reads with shared molecular identifiers were discarded. MiTCR, with a Q25 quality threshold and the strictest error-elimination algorithm, was used for CDR3 identification, clonotype clustering and error correction. A nonparametric unseen species model with Euler transformation was used to estimate lower-bound total TCR beta diversity. TCRdb reprocessing: public reads trimmed at Q25 with fastp, clones called with MiXCR, in-frame beta chains kept. Here each entry gathers all rows of one CDR3 protein and keeps the most common genes and DNA. The V and J calls, along with clone size, are taken from TCRdb and not from the paper's own processing. This sample comprises about 830,000 distinct CDR3 sequences, over 45% of them detected only once. The ten largest account for about 20% of the sample.

The receptor's source is a man under 40 in good health. In this chain, TRBV12-3 or TRBV12-4 is recombined with TRBJ2-3; too little of a D gene remains to name it. The sample was blood. The CDR3 protein sequence reads: CASTPGVPDTQYF. The DNA is TGTGCCAGCACCCCTGGGGTTCCAGATACGCAGTATTTT.